Presented here are 17 T cell receptor beta chains from one specimen sequenced in a study of monozygotic twins with inflammatory bowel disease. TCRdb reprocessed the 5' RACE reads and stores each CDR3 protein as one record, lacking DNA. The sample data list 420,000 or so distinct CDR3 sequences. Sequenced material: blood. These receptors all stem from a human donor with ulcerative colitis or Crohn's disease, or a healthy co-twin of an affected twin (not recorded which).

The chain joins TRBV7-9 to TRBJ2-1; TCRdb calls TRBD2, which cannot be checked without DNA. CDR3 size: 14 residues. Germline CDR1 reads SEHNR; CDR2 reads FQNEAQ (reference sequence). The CDR3 loop reads CASSLGGGLDEQFF.

The chain carries TRBV21-1 and TRBJ2-7; without DNA, the TCRdb call of TRBD1 cannot be checked. TRBV21-1 is labeled a pseudogene. This CDR3 region has 14 residues. The CDR3 loop reads CASSKEARVGEQYF.

The chain carries TRBV20-1 and TRBJ1-5; TCRdb reports TRBD1, a call that lacks DNA to check it against. Germline V gene sequence: CDR1 DFQATT, CDR2 SNEGSKA (reference sequence). The CDR3 sequence is 15 residues long. This CDR3 is CSAGGKGAGDQPQHF.

This chain joins TRBV7-2 and TRBJ2-7; the TRBD2 assignment by TCRdb is unverifiable without DNA. The CDR3 is 15 residues long. Germline loops: CDR1 SGHTA, CDR2 FQGNSA. The CDR3 spells CASSLVGGGAYEQYF.

The chain has TRBV5-6 and TRBJ2-1; TCRdb calls TRBD2, which cannot be checked without DNA. Looked up from germline, CDR1 is SGHDT and CDR2 is YYEEEE. The CDR3 spans 15 residues. CDR3 in amino acids: CASSFRTSGGNEQFF.

The chain recombines TRBV5-1 with TRBJ2-3; TCRdb's D gene call, TRBD1, goes unchecked for lack of DNA. CDR1 is SGHRS, CDR2 YFSETQ, per germline. The CDR3 runs to 16 residues. CDR3 amino acids: CASSLVGGRTTDTQYF.

The rearrangement links TRBV4-3 to TRBJ1-1; the D call of TRBD1 rests on TCRdb alone, since no DNA is present to check it. CDR3 length: 15 amino acids. The germline gives CDR1 LGHNA, CDR2 YSLEER. This CDR3 reads CASSQAPTGNTEAFF.

The chain is built from TRBV19 and TRBJ2-4; no DNA is available, so the TRBD1 call from TCRdb remains unchecked. The CDR3 contains 13 residues. In germline, CDR1 is LNHDA, CDR2 SQIVND (reference sequence). This CDR3 reads CATHDRVKNIQYF.

The chain combines TRBV10-3 with TRBJ2-1; absent DNA, TCRdb's TRBD1 call cannot be checked. CDR3 length: 16 residues. Germline CDR1 and CDR2: ENHRY and SYGVKD. CDR3 sequence reads: CAISGTGPVSYNEQFF.

This chain connects TRBV28 to TRBJ1-1. Germline-derived CDR1 and CDR2 are MDHEN and SYDVKM. The CDR3 totals 18 residues. The CDR3 region is CASSLISTSGGLNTEAFF.

The chain recombines TRBV30 with TRBJ2-1; TCRdb calls TRBD2, which cannot be checked without DNA. Germline-derived CDR1 and CDR2 are GTSNPN and SVGIG (reference sequence). The CDR3 loop spans 16 amino acids. CDR3 loop: CAWRTSGMRGNNEQFF.

The genes are TRBV7-2 and TRBJ1-1; lacking DNA, the TRBD1 call made by TCRdb goes unchecked. Germline CDR1 SGHTA, CDR2 FQGNSA. This CDR3 spans 15 amino acids. The CDR3 sequence: CASSPLTGYGTEAFF.

The chain recombines TRBV6-1 with TRBJ2-2; there is no DNA to check the TCRdb D call of TRBD2. There are 15 residues in the CDR3. The germline V gene has CDR1 MNHNS and CDR2 SASEGT. This CDR3 is CASSAQRRLGGELFF.

This chain links TRBV30 with TRBJ1-2; TCRdb's D call, TRBD1, is unchecked because there is no DNA. The CDR3 contains 11 residues. The germline CDR1 and CDR2 sequences are GTSNPN and SVGIG (reference sequence). CDR3 protein: CAWIISRQMLF.

V gene TRBV5-8 combines with J gene TRBJ2-2; TCRdb's assignment of TRBD2 cannot be checked, as there is no DNA. CDR1 is SGHTS, CDR2 YDEGEE, per germline. This CDR3 has 15 residues. CDR3 protein: CASSRDPGGTGELFF.

The chain links TRBV30 to TRBJ1-1. Germline CDR1 is GTSNPN and CDR2 is SVGIG (reference sequence). The CDR3 covers 14 residues. The CDR3 loop is CAWRSRGAYTEAFF.

The gene calls are TRBV28 and TRBJ1-5; the D gene TCRdb calls, TRBD1, cannot be checked with no DNA. The CDR3 totals 15 residues. Germline-derived CDR1 and CDR2 are MDHEN and SYDVKM. The CDR3 protein is CASRPGTGGAQPQHF. Variable domain in full (rest from reference TRBV28 and TRBJ1-5): DVKVTQSSRYLVKRTGEKVFLECVQDMDHENMFWYRQDPGLGLRLIYFSYDVKMKEKGDIPEGYSVSREKKERFSLILESASTNQTSMYLCASRPGTGGAQPQHFGDGTRLSIL.